Listed here is a single TCR beta chain. Its antigen is unknown. The input lacks base qualities; no much larger clone sits a single base away. Each collaborating institution followed its own protocols to collect whole blood in K2EDTA tubes. For TCRbeta analysis, collaborators shipped samples as frozen whole blood, isolated PBMCs, or DNA extracted from either of those sample types. This sample is drawn from a study of blood T cell repertoires in COVID-19 (dated by TCRdb to between 2020 and 2021). Study-wide context: The collaborator samples originated in the United States, Italy and Spain and spanned the acute and convalescent phases of COVID-19. The material from the prospective study consisted of cDNA or gDNA derived from T cells, B-cell-depleted T cells, or PBMCs. The dataset comprised deeply sampled blood TCRbeta repertoires from subjects exposed to, actively infected with, or recovered from COVID-19. The repertoires were released in a freely available public database intended as a resource for research on the immune response to SARS-CoV-2. The samples were drawn from the first 160 participants of the ongoing ImmuneRACE study and from 1,254 subjects provided by 6 global collaborators. The sample metadata nearly always contained a de-identified subject ID, COVID-19 status, age in years and sex. HLA class I and class II types, where available, came from metadata supplied by the sample provider rather than from assay-based typing. Overall study results and their limits: The amount of clinical and demographic metadata varied by source and participant and was provided uncurated.

The germline V gene (reference sequence) yields LGHDT for CDR1 and YNNKEL for CDR2. The CDR3, cysteine through phenylalanine, is 13 amino acids long. Of the read, only the CDR3 DNA is kept; its 39 bases are in frame from base 1. Clipping removes 3 bases from V and 6 bases from J, with 5 as the unmatched junction base count. TCRbeta CDR3 regions were amplified from genomic DNA by means of the immunoSEQ Assay, a bias-controlled multiplex PCR. For the original study's pipeline: The number of nucleated cells in each sample was estimated by amplification of reference gene primers within the assay. To quantify the absolute abundance of each unique TCRbeta CDR3 rearrangement, sequence reads were collapsed and filtered. Productive Simpson clonality was computed per sample as the square root of Simpson's diversity index over productive rearrangements. Sourced from immuneACCESS, this table was stored by TCRdb with only in-frame sequences that have V and J called. A share of the clones is absent; for the studies checked, an unresolved V gene accounts for under half, and the remainder has no known explanation. Clone size and V and J calls were adopted from that table, with D and trimming inferred from the DNA. This sample lists some 190,000 clones; 84% were detected once. Roughly 20% of the sample comes from the top ten.

This receptor chain uses TRBV3-1 (or the pseudogene TRBV3-2) and TRBJ2-7; 7 of the junction bases match TRBD1. The receptor comes from a human donor in a cohort sampled during active COVID-19. Sequencing was carried out using peripheral blood. The nucleotide sequence is given as TGTGCCAGCAGCCAGAACAGGGGCTCCGAGCAGTACTTC. It encodes CASSQNRGSEQYF.